A single sample gave rise to the 17 T cell receptor beta chains below, sequenced in a study of early stage breast cancer tumors. Data came from immunoSEQ multiplex PCR; TCRdb stores just in-frame clones and leaves some out. The sample has over 45,000 clones; approximately 80% are singletons. Sequenced input: blood. Source of these receptors: a person aged 50-59 years with breast cancer.

This chain uses TRBV27 with TRBJ1-5; D gene ambiguous. V dropped 3 bases and J dropped 0 bases, with 9 bases sitting between them. This CDR3 comprises 15 residues. Germline V gene lookup returns CDR1 MNHEY and CDR2 SMNVEV (reference sequence). This chain's CDR3 is CASSFGRNSNQPQHF. The CDR3 DNA is TGTGCCAGCAGTTTCGGACGCAATAGCAATCAGCCCCAGCATTTT.

This clone came up once. The rearrangement uses TRBV28 and TRBJ2-2, with 9 bases identical to TRBD2. V was clipped by 5 bases and J by 7 bases; unmatched bases: 8. CDR3 size: 15 residues. From germline, CDR1 is MDHEN and CDR2 SYDVKM. The CDR3 is CASSTAGGGLGELFF. The CDR3 DNA reads TGTGCCAGCAGTACAGCGGGGGGCGGCCTCGGGGAGCTGTTTTTT.

This sequence joins TRBV10-1 and TRBJ2-5; possible D gene TRBD1, 5 bases. The CDR3 extends over 14 amino acids. The V end was cut by 5 bases, the J end by 3 bases, with 13 bases between. Germline CDR1 WNHNN, CDR2 SYGVQD (reference sequence). CDR3 DNA sequence: TGCGCCAGCAGTCTTGGACAATTCGAAGAGACCCAGTACTTC. It specifies CASSLGQFEETQYF.

V usage is TRBV2 and J usage is TRBJ1-2; TRBD1 aligns across 7 bases. CDR1 and CDR2 (germline): SNHLY, FYNNEI. The CDR3 sequence is 14 residues long. V was clipped by 7 bases and J by 3 bases; unmatched bases: 8. CDR3 sequence reads: CASTVQGRDYGYTF. In DNA form, the CDR3 reads TGTGCCAGCACCGTACAGGGGAGGGACTATGGCTACACCTTC.

This clone was recorded once. This chain joins TRBV5-6 and TRBJ2-5, with D tentatively TRBD2 (6 bases). Trimming took off 0 bases at V and 5 bases at J, with 20 bases between the two ends. The V gene's germline CDR1 is SGHDT and CDR2 YYEEEE. The CDR3 runs 17 residues. CDR3 nucleotides: TGTGCCAGCAGCTTGGCCGGTTTGTCGGCGGGGAGGGAGACCCAGTACTTC. The encoded protein is CASSLAGLSAGRETQYF.

Points on this clone: The sample holds other DNA sequences that translate to the same CDR3. This rearrangement joins TRBV7-2 to TRBJ2-1; D is undetermined. Trimming removed 1 base at V and 6 bases at J, with 4 bases between. The germline gives CDR1 SGHTA, CDR2 FQGNSA. CDR3 length equals 12 residues. CDR3 in DNA: TGTGCCAGCAGCTTAGACCTCAATGAGCAGTTCTTC. Its translation: CASSLDLNEQFF.

The chain couples TRBV5-1 to TRBJ1-2; 7 bases align to TRBD1. The CDR3 has 13 residues. With V trimmed by 0 bases and J by 6 bases, 2 bases remained unmatched. Per germline, CDR1 SGHRS and CDR2 YFSETQ. The CDR3 nucleotides read TGCGCCAGCAGCTTGGTAGGGGGCGATGGCTACACCTTC. It yields the protein CASSLVGGDGYTF.

The DNA for the CDR3 is TGTGCCAGCAGCCGTCCGAGCGGGAGGACTTACAATGAGCAGTTCTTC. This codes for CASSRPSGRTYNEQFF. The V call is TRBV5-4, the J call TRBJ2-1, with TRBD2 identical over 9 bases. The CDR3 totals 16 residues. Germline lookup yields CDR1 SGHNT and CDR2 YYREEE (reference sequence). Losses at the gene ends were 4 bases for V and 4 bases for J; bases not matched to a gene: 9.

The gene calls are TRBV5-1 and TRBJ1-5; tentative D call: TRBD1 (6 bases). This CDR3 comprises 15 residues. The V end lost 5 bases, the J end lost 4 bases, and 16 bases lay between the germline ends. CDR1 is SGHRS, CDR2 YFSETQ, per germline. CDR3 DNA: TGCGCCAGCAGTTGGTCGGACAGCCTGAATCAGCCCCAGCATTTT. Translating it yields CASSWSDSLNQPQHF.

The V and J genes are TRBV7-9 and TRBJ1-1; D is ambiguous. This CDR3 has 15 amino acids. V lost 2 bases, J lost 4 bases, and 14 bases lay in between. Per germline, CDR1 SEHNR and CDR2 FQNEAQ (reference sequence). This CDR3 is CASSLLAGVATEAFF. The CDR3 DNA reads as TGTGCCAGCAGCTTACTTGCGGGAGTAGCCACTGAAGCTTTCTTT.

J is TRBJ1-2 and V is TRBV11-2; D call uncertain. The CDR3 loop spans 14 amino acids. Trimming removed 2 bases at V and 5 bases at J, with 12 bases between. The germline V gene encodes CDR1 SGHAT and CDR2 FQNNGV. The CDR3 reads CASSLRVSTYGYTF. The CDR3 nucleotides are TGTGCCAGCAGCTTACGGGTCAGCACGTATGGCTACACCTTC.

The V and J genes are TRBV21-1 and TRBJ2-7. TRBV21-1 is an annotated pseudogene. This CDR3 contains 15 residues. CDR3 loop: CASSKEGTEDYEQYF. Here the CDR3 DNA reads TGTGCCAGCAGCAAAGAGGGGACGGAGGACTACGAGCAGTACTTC.

The chain combines TRBV6-5 with TRBJ2-1; maybe TRBD2 (7 bases). Between the trimmed V and J ends, which lost 2 bases and 2 bases, there was a span of 13 bases. The CDR3 contains 16 residues. Germline assignment: CDR1 MNHEY and CDR2 SVGAGI. CDR3 in DNA: TGTGCCAGCAGTTACGGGAGGGGGGGGACCTACAATGAGCAGTTCTTC. It is translated as CASSYGRGGTYNEQFF.

The V and J genes are TRBV25-1 and TRBJ1-2, with D possibly matching TRBD1 (5 bases). CDR3 length: 11 amino acids. Germline CDR1 MGHDK, CDR2 SYGVNS. With 3 bases removed from V and 6 bases from J, the gap between germline ends came to 5 bases. The CDR3: CASSDRDGYTF. The DNA for the CDR3 is TGTGCCAGCAGTGACAGGGATGGCTACACCTTC.

This clone was seen only once. The gene calls are TRBV5-4 and TRBJ2-5; D unresolved. Germline-derived CDR1 and CDR2 are SGHNT and YYREEE (reference sequence). The CDR3 has 13 residues. Between the trimmed V and J ends, which lost 1 base and 3 bases, there was a span of 7 bases. The CDR3 DNA follows: TGTGCCAGCAGCTTGCACCAGGAAGAGACCCAGTACTTC. It specifies CASSLHQEETQYF.

The chain links TRBV9 to TRBJ2-3; weak D call: TRBD2 (6 bases). Trimming took off 4 bases at V and 1 base at J, with 13 bases between the two ends. There are 15 residues in the CDR3. Germline loops: CDR1 SGDLS, CDR2 YYNGEE. Here the CDR3 DNA reads TGTGCCAGCAGCCCCCAGCGGGTCGGCACAGATACGCAGTATTTT. Protein: CASSPQRVGTDTQYF. Combining the CDR3 with reference TRBV9 and TRBJ2-3 gives the whole variable domain DSGVTQTPKHLITATGQRVTLRCSPRSGDLSVYWYQQSLDQGLQFLIQYYNGEERAKGNILERFSAQQFPDLHSELNLSSLELGDSALYFCASSPQRVGTDTQYFGPGTRLTVL.

This clone was seen a few times. Other DNA sequences in the sample encode the same CDR3. V usage is TRBV9 and J usage is TRBJ1-3, with D possibly matching TRBD1 (5 bases). The CDR3 extends over 15 amino acids. Germline V CDR1 and CDR2: SGDLS, YYNGEE. V was trimmed by 0 bases and J by 0 bases, leaving 7 bases between them. This CDR3 reads CASSVGQSSGNTIYF. The CDR3 DNA reads as TGTGCCAGCAGCGTAGGACAGAGCTCTGGAAACACCATATATTTT.